This entry lists 13 T cell receptor beta chains sequenced from one sample in a study of blood T cell repertoires in COVID-19. Repertoires were generated with immunoSEQ multiplex PCR, while TCRdb's copy carries only in-frame clones and drops some. The sample has around 200,000 clones, 89% seen once. Specimen: PBMCs or T cells enriched from blood (not recorded which). The receptors here all came from a woman in her forties with acute COVID-19.

The rearrangement links TRBV30 to TRBJ2-7; TRBD1 agrees at 11 bases. Germline V gene lookup returns CDR1 GTSNPN and CDR2 SVGIG (reference sequence). The CDR3 loop spans 14 amino acids. The V segment lost 4 bases and the J segment 4 bases; nucleotides outside the gene matches: 6. The CDR3 sequence is CAWNPGQGGYEQYF. The CDR3, as DNA: TGTGCCTGGAACCCGGGACAGGGGGGATACGAGCAGTACTTC.

This clone has only a few counts. This chain connects TRBV6-5 to TRBJ2-1; 10 bases fit TRBD1. J was trimmed by 7 bases and V by 1 base; bases with no gene match: 4. The CDR3 runs 15 residues. Per germline, CDR1 MNHEY and CDR2 SVGAGI. The CDR3 here is CASSYLGQGRNEQFF. CDR3 sequence (DNA): TGTGCCAGCAGTTACTTGGGACAGGGGAGAAATGAGCAGTTCTTC.

The CDR3 loop is CASTQIRDGELFF. In DNA, the CDR3 is TGTGCCAGCACCCAGATTCGGGACGGGGAGCTGTTTTTT. J is TRBJ2-2 and V is TRBV11-2, with a possible D match to TRBD2 (5 bases). This CDR3 has 13 residues. Per germline, CDR1 SGHAT and CDR2 FQNNGV. V dropped 7 bases and J dropped 7 bases, with 13 bases sitting between them. Full variable domain (outside the CDR3, taken from reference TRBV11-2 and TRBJ2-2): EAGVAQSPRYKIIEKRQSVAFWCNPISGHATLYWYQQILGQGPKLLIQFQNNGVVDDSQLPKDRFSAERLKGVDSTLKIQPAKLEDSAVYLCASTQIRDGELFFGEGSRLTVL.

This chain connects TRBV30 to TRBJ2-7, with D possibly being TRBD1 (6 bases). From germline, CDR1 is GTSNPN and CDR2 SVGIG (reference sequence). The CDR3 contains 12 residues. With 2 bases removed from V and 6 bases from J, the gap between germline ends came to 11 bases. CDR3 sequence reads: CAWSSIRGEQYF. Written as DNA, the CDR3 is TGTGCCTGGAGTTCTATCAGGGGCGAGCAGTACTTC. The full variable domain, rest sourced from reference TRBV30 and TRBJ2-7, is SQTIHQWPATLVQPVGSPLSLECTVEGTSNPNLYWYRQAAGRGLQLLFYSVGIGQISSEVPQNLSASRPQDRQFILSSKKLLLSDSGFYLCAWSSIRGEQYFGPGTRLTVT.

This clone has just one count. This chain joins TRBV14 and TRBJ2-5; 14 bases align to TRBD2. J gave up 9 bases and V 5 bases, and 8 bases lay outside the gene matches. CDR3 length equals 15 residues. Germline values: CDR1 SGHDN, CDR2 FVKESK. The CDR3 DNA follows: TGTGCCAGCAGCGACGGACTAGCGGGAGGCCCACCCCAGTACTTC. Protein: CASSDGLAGGPPQYF.

This chain links TRBV5-1 with TRBJ2-1; 9 positions agree with TRBD1. The CDR3 extends over 15 amino acids. V shed 3 bases and J 7 bases; nucleotides not matched to a gene: 8. Germline CDR1 and CDR2: SGHRS and YFSETQ. In nucleotides, the CDR3 is TGCGCCAGCAGCTCGACGGGACAGGGAGTGAATGAGCAGTTCTTC. Translated, it gives CASSSTGQGVNEQFF.

The chain employs TRBV7-2 and TRBJ2-3; D is perhaps TRBD2 (6 bases). Between the trimmed V and J ends, which lost 2 bases and 0 bases, there was a span of 9 bases. The CDR3 is made up of 15 amino acids. Germline-derived CDR1 and CDR2 are SGHTA and FQGNSA. The CDR3 bases are TGTGCCAGCAGCTTAACGCGGGAAAGCACAGATACGCAGTATTTT. It encodes CASSLTRESTDTQYF.

The chain is built from TRBV5-4 and TRBJ1-2; no reliable D call. There are 15 residues in the CDR3. In germline, CDR1 is SGHNT, CDR2 YYREEE (reference sequence). The V and J ends lost 4 bases and 5 bases respectively, with 18 bases between them. The CDR3 coding sequence is TGTGCCAGCAGCCTAAGGAGGTTGCTTGGGTATGGCTACACCTTC. Translating gives CASSLRRLLGYGYTF.

The chain recombines TRBV7-8 with TRBJ2-7; TRBD2 matches at 8 bases. Germline values: CDR1 SGHVS, CDR2 FQNEAQ. This CDR3 has 16 amino acids. Unmatched junction bases numbered 5, after V lost 1 base and J lost 0 bases. The CDR3 nucleotides are TGTGCCAGCAGCTTAGTCTTAAGCGGGAGCTCCTACGAGCAGTACTTC. Encoded protein: CASSLVLSGSSYEQYF.

V usage is TRBV14 and J usage is TRBJ2-3, with 13 bases that match TRBD2. The CDR3 sequence is 15 residues long. V dropped 8 bases and J dropped 2; count of bases not matched to a gene: 4. Germline-derived CDR1 and CDR2 are SGHDN and FVKESK. CDR3 in amino acids: CASRGTSGATDTQYF. CDR3 sequence (DNA): TGTGCCAGCCGAGGGACTAGCGGGGCCACAGATACGCAGTATTTT.

This chain uses TRBV4-2 with TRBJ1-2; TRBD1 aligns across 9 bases. The germline V gene encodes CDR1 LGHNA and CDR2 YNFKEQ. V shed 4 bases, J shed 2 bases, and the junction held 11 bases outside the gene matches. This CDR3 has 17 amino acids. In DNA form, the CDR3 reads TGTGCCAGCAGCCCGGAGGGCGTAACAGGGGGCAACTATGGCTACACCTTC. Amino acids: CASSPEGVTGGNYGYTF.

The chain combines TRBV27 with TRBJ1-6; no clear D. CDR1 is MNHEY, CDR2 SMNVEV, per germline (reference sequence). V dropped 6 bases and J dropped 7 bases, with 13 bases sitting between them. This CDR3 has 14 amino acids. In nucleotides, the CDR3 is TGTGCCAGCAGGGCATATTCCGAAAATTCACCCCTCCACTTT. The encoded protein is CASRAYSENSPLHF.

This clone appeared once. This chain links TRBV6-1 with TRBJ2-7; 8 bases line up with TRBD2. V was pared by 4 bases and J by 1 base, with 9 bases of the junction left unmatched. The CDR3 covers 16 residues. CDR1 is MNHNS, CDR2 SASEGT, per germline. Here the CDR3 reads CASSGGGGRSSYEQYF. The CDR3 bases are TGTGCCAGCAGTGGGGGGGGCGGGAGGTCGTCCTACGAGCAGTACTTC.